This T cell receptor beta chain was recovered during a study of CXCR3-negative and CXCR3-positive naive CD8 T cells. Study results and caveats: For CXCR3-positive naive cells, TRB CDR3s were more hydrophobic than those of CXCR3-negative naive cells.

Each TRB cDNA library was prepared by 5' RACE (with UMI labels). TCRdb re-called the 5' RACE reads; one entry per CDR3 protein, DNA not given. This sample's table has about 120,000 distinct CDR3 sequences. The CDR3 length is 14 residues. Germline V gene lookup returns CDR1 MDHEN and CDR2 SYDVKM. About this clonotype: The antigen remains undetermined.

This receptor was obtained from a human donor in good health. Some clones in this sample may be carry-over from other donors' samples. The sample comprised naive CXCR3+ CD8+ T cells from blood. As for subset: CD45RO-CCR7+CD27+CD95- naive CD8+ T cells expressing CXCR3 (TNR3+). The genes are TRBV28 and TRBJ2-3; the TRBD2 assignment by TCRdb is unverifiable without DNA. The CDR3 is CASSLSGRADTQYF.